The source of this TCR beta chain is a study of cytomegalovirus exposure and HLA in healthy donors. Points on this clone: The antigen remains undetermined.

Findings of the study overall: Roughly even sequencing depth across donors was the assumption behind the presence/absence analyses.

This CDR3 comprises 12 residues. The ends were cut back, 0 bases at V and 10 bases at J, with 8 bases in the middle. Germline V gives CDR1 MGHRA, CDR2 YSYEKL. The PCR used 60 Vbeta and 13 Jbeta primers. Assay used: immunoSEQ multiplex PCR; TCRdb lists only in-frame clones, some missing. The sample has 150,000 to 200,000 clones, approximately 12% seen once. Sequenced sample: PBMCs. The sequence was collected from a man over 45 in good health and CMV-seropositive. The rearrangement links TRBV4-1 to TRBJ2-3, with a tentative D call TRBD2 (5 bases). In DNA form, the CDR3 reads TGCGCCAGCAGCCAAGAGTCGCGGGCGCAGTATTTT. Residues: CASSQESRAQYF.